Below are 3 T cell receptor beta chains sequenced from a single sample in a study of T cells in Graves' hyperthyroidism and ophthalmopathy. Researchers amplified the TCR beta CDR3 regions from RNA transcripts. Researchers ran a first-round RT-PCR on the TCR CDR3 using the HTBI primer set. MiXCR, applied by TCRdb to the multiplex PCR reads, yields one record per CDR3 protein. This sample has hundreds of thousands of distinct CDR3 sequences, with 17% found just once. The sample consisted of blood. Receptors originate from a woman aged 18 to 35 with Graves' ophthalmopathy.

V and J are TRBV29-1 and TRBJ1-2, with TRBD1 matching 7 bases. This CDR3 spans 13 amino acids. V shed 2 bases, J shed 6 bases, and the junction held 6 bases outside the gene matches. Per the germline V gene, CDR1 is SQVTM and CDR2 is ANQGSEA. This chain's CDR3 is CSVEHGQGDGYTF. The CDR3, as DNA: TGCAGCGTTGAACATGGGCAGGGGGATGGCTACACCTTC.

The table lists this clonotype with a few counts. V is TRBV5-6 and J is TRBJ1-3; tentative D call: TRBD1 (5 bases). Germline V CDR1 and CDR2: SGHDT, YYEEEE. This CDR3 comprises 17 residues. Trimming removed 4 bases at V and 0 bases at J, with 17 bases between. Here the CDR3 reads CASSLGQTAYSGNTIYF. As DNA, the CDR3 is TGTGCCAGCAGCCTGGGTCAGACAGCCTACTCTGGAAACACCATATATTTT. Supplemented by reference TRBV5-6 and TRBJ1-3, the full variable domain reads DAGVTQSPTHLIKTRGQQVTLRCSPKSGHDTVSWYQQALGQGPQFIFQYYEEEERQRGNFPDRFSGHQFPNYSSELNVNALLLGDSALYLCASSLGQTAYSGNTIYFGEGSWLTVV.

Many counts were recorded for this clonotype. The chain recombines TRBV28 with TRBJ2-6, with D perhaps matching TRBD2 (5 bases). This CDR3 spans 15 amino acids. Trimming shortened V by 3 bases and J by 0 bases, and 6 bases separated the two germline ends. The germline V gene has CDR1 MDHEN and CDR2 SYDVKM. For the CDR3, the DNA is TGTGCCAGCAGTTTTGAGGGCTCTGGGGCCAACGTCCTGACTTTC. Its translation is CASSFEGSGANVLTF.